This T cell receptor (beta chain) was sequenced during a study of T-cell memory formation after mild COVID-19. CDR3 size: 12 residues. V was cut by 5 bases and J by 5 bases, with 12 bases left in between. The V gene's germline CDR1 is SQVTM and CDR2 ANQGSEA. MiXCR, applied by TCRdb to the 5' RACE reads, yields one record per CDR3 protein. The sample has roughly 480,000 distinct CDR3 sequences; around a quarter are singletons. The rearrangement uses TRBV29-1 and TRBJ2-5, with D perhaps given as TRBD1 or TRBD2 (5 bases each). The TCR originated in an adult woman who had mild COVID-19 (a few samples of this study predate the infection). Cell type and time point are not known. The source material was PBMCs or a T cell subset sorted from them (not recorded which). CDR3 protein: CSVRDEGETQYF. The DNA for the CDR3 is TGCAGCGTTCGAGACGAGGGGGAGACCCAGTACTTC. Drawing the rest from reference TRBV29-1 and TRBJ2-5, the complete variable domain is SAVISQKPSRDICQRGTSLTIQCQVDSQVTMMFWYRQQPGQSLTLIATANQGSEATYESGFVIDKFPISRPNLTFSTLTVSNMSPEDSSIYLCSVRDEGETQYFGPGTRLLVL.